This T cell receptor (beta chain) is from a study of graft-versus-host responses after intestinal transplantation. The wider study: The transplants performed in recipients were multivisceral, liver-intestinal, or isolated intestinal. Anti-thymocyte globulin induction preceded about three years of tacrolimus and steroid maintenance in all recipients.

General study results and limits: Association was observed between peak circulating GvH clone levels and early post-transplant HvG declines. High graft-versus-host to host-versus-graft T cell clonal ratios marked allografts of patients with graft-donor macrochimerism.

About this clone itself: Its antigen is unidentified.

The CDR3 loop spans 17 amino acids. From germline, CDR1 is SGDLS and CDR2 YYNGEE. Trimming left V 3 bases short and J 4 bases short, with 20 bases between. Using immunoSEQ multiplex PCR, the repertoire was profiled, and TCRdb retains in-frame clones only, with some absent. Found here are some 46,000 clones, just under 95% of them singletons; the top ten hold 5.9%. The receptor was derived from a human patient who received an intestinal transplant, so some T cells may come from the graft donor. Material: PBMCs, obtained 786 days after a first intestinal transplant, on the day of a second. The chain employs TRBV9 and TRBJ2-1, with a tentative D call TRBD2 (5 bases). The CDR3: CASSGASVWTGYNEQFF. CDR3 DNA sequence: TGTGCCAGCAGCGGAGCGTCGGTTTGGACTGGATACAATGAGCAGTTCTTC. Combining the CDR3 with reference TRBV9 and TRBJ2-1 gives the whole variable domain DSGVTQTPKHLITATGQRVTLRCSPRSGDLSVYWYQQSLDQGLQFLIQYYNGEERAKGNILERFSAQQFPDLHSELNLSSLELGDSALYFCASSGASVWTGYNEQFFGPGTRLTVL.